The clone carrying this T cell receptor (beta chain) was picked up one time. Its cognate antigen is unknown. 60 Vbeta and 13 Jbeta primers were used in PCR. As handled by the study authors: Later analysis identified roughly 82 million unique TCR beta chains, some 10 million shared. Profiled with immunoSEQ multiplex PCR; TCRdb holds only in-frame clones, not every one. V and J calls and clone size follow that table, whereas D and trimming were derived from the DNA. The sample records approximately 190,000 clones, over 70% being singletons. The germline V gene has CDR1 SGHRS and CDR2 YFSETQ. V was shortened by 1 base and J by 0 bases, with 11 bases between the two germline ends. The CDR3 length is 15 residues. These data originate in a study of cytomegalovirus exposure and HLA in healthy donors. Overall study findings and caveats: The study recorded around 160 TCR beta chains that were cytomegalovirus-associated.

The sequence was obtained from a young man in good health and CMV-seronegative. The sample consisted of PBMCs. The gene calls are TRBV5-1 and TRBJ2-7; no reliable D call. CDR3 coding DNA: TGCGCCAGCAGCTTGCCCGGGTCCTTCTCCTACGAGCAGTACTTC. It translates to CASSLPGSFSYEQYF.